This T cell receptor (beta chain) was documented in a study of blood T cell repertoires in COVID-19. Looking at the study overall: COVID-19 samples, acute and convalescent, were from the United States, Italy and Spain.

Looked up from germline, CDR1 is SGHTA and CDR2 is FQGNSA. The CDR3 contains 16 residues. With 5 bases clipped from V and 3 bases from J, the junction kept 6 bases outside the gene matches. This clone is deemed large. Sequencing used immunoSEQ multiplex PCR; TCRdb keeps in-frame clones, though not all of them. The sample includes around 100,000 clones, about 80% seen only once; the top ten take around 10%. The sequence was obtained from an older woman with acute or convalescent COVID-19. The chain is built from TRBV7-2 and TRBJ2-3; the match to TRBD2 covers 12 bases. The sequenced material came from peripheral blood. The CDR3 is CASSQYGLAGTDTQYF. The CDR3 DNA follows: TGTGCCAGCAGCCAGTACGGACTAGCGGGGACAGATACGCAGTATTTT. The variable domain in full, completed from reference TRBV7-2 and TRBJ2-3, reads GAGVSQSPSNKVTEKGKDVELRCDPISGHTALYWYRQSLGQGLEFLIYFQGNSAPDKSGLPSDRFSAERTGGSVSTLTIQRTQQEDSAVYLCASSQYGLAGTDTQYFGPGTRLTVL.